Shown below are 3 T cell receptor beta chains from a single sample sequenced in a study of T-cell reconstitution after alpha-beta-depleted transplantation in children. TCRbeta library preparation incorporated unique molecular identifiers. TCRdb used MiXCR to reprocess the PCR reads, holding one entry per CDR3 protein. The sample contains fewer than 550,000 distinct CDR3 sequences, about 17% of which appear only once. Specimen: PBMCs, mostly from graft donor cells, collected 360 days after TCRalphabeta/CD19-depleted stem cell transplant. Receptor source: a boy under two years old who had a stem cell transplant for Wiskott-Aldrich syndrome, so the T cells may come from the graft donor.

The chain is built from TRBV11-2 and TRBJ2-5; D unclear. In germline, CDR1 is SGHAT, CDR2 FQNNGV. Trimming stripped 1 base from V and 2 bases from J, with 8 bases between. The CDR3 contains 14 residues. The CDR3 DNA reads TGTGCCAGCAGCTTAGTAATCAGGCAAGAGACCCAGTACTTC. This gives the protein CASSLVIRQETQYF.

The genes are TRBV11-2 and TRBJ2-7, with a possible D match to TRBD2 (6 bases). The CDR3 has 14 amino acids. The V gene lost 5 bases and the J gene lost 1 base, with 12 bases spanning the gap. The germline CDR1 and CDR2 sequences are SGHAT and FQNNGV. The CDR3 region is CASSLLTRSYEQYF. DNA for the CDR3: TGTGCCAGCAGCCTCCTGACTAGATCCTACGAGCAGTACTTC. The entire variable domain, with the rest obtained from reference TRBV11-2 and TRBJ2-7, is as follows: EAGVAQSPRYKIIEKRQSVAFWCNPISGHATLYWYQQILGQGPKLLIQFQNNGVVDDSQLPKDRFSAERLKGVDSTLKIQPAKLEDSAVYLCASSLLTRSYEQYFGPGTRLTVT.

J is TRBJ2-2 and V is TRBV12-3 or TRBV12-4; unclear D gene. Trimming removed 10 bases from V and 3 bases from J, with 15 bases in between. The CDR3 is 14 residues long. The CDR3: CATKGEGDTGELFF. The CDR3 bases are TGTGCCACCAAGGGTGAAGGCGACACCGGGGAGCTGTTTTTT.